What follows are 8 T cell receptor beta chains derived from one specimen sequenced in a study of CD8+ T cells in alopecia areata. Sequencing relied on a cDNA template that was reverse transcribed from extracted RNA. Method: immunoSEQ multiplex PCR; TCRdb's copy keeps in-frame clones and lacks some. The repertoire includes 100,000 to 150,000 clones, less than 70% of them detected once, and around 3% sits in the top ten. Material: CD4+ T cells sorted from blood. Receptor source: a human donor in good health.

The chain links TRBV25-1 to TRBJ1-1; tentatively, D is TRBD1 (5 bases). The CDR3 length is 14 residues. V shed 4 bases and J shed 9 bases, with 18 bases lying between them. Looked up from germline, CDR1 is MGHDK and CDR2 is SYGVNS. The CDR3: CASSAPGLRAQAFF. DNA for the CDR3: TGTGCCAGCAGTGCGCCGGGGCTGCGGGCCCAAGCTTTCTTT.

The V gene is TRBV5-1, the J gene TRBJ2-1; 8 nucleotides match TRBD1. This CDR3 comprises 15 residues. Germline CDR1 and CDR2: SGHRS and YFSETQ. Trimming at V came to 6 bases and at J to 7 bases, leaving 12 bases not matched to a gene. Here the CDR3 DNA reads TGCGCCAGCACCCCGCAGGGGGCACAAACAAATGAGCAGTTCTTC. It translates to CASTPQGAQTNEQFF.

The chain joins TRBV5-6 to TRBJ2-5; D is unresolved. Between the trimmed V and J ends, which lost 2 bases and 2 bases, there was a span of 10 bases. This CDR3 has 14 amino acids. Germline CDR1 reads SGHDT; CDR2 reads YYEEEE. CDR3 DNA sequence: TGTGCCAGCAGCTTCCTGAGAGATCAAGAGACCCAGTACTTC. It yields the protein CASSFLRDQETQYF.

CDR3 region: CSVEDLGQRNSYEQYF. The DNA for the CDR3 is TGCAGCGTTGAAGATTTGGGGCAGAGGAACTCCTACGAGCAGTACTTC. The V gene is TRBV29-1, the J gene TRBJ2-7; maybe TRBD1 (5 bases). Germline V lookup: CDR1 SQVTM, CDR2 ANQGSEA. The germline V and J ends were trimmed by 0 bases and 0 bases, with 15 bases remaining between them. CDR3 length: 16 residues.

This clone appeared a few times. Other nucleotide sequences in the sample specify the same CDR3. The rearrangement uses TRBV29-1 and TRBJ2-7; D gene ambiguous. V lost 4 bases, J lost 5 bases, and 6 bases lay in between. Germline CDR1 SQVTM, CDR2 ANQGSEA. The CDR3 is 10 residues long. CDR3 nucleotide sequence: TGCAGCGTTGGGGTAGACGAGCAGTACTTC. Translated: CSVGVDEQYF.

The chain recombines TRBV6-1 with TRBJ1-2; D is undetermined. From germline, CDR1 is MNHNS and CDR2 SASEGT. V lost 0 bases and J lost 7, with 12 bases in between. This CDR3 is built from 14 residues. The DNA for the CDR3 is TGTGCCAGCAGTGAAGCGCGGGTTTACAGTGGCTACACCTTC. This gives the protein CASSEARVYSGYTF.

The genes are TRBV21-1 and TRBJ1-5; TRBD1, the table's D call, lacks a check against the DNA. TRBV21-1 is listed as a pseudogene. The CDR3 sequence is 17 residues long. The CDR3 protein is CASSKCRRKHSNQPQHF. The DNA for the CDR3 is TGTGCCAGCAGCAAGTGTCGCAGGAAACATAGCAATCAGCCCCAGCATTTT.

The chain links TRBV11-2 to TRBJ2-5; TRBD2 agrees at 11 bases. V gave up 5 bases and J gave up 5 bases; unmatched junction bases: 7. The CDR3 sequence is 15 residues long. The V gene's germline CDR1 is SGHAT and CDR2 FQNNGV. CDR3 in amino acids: CASSLRLAGFETQYF. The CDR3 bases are TGTGCCAGCAGCCTTCGACTAGCGGGGTTTGAGACCCAGTACTTC. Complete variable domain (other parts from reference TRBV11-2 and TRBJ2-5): EAGVAQSPRYKIIEKRQSVAFWCNPISGHATLYWYQQILGQGPKLLIQFQNNGVVDDSQLPKDRFSAERLKGVDSTLKIQPAKLEDSAVYLCASSLRLAGFETQYFGPGTRLLVL.